Included here is one T cell receptor (beta chain) sequence, with context. Individuals aged about 18 to 89 years were recruited from roughly 23 US areas. Membership in each cohort depended on participant-reported clinical history. Under the authors' procedure: Estimated nucleated cell counts came from reference gene primer amplification. Measured with immunoSEQ multiplex PCR; TCRdb has only the in-frame clones, and not every one. V and J calls plus clone size are reproduced from that table; the DNA served to infer D and trimming. Among about 200,000 clones listed, roughly 90% were seen once. The data were taken from a study of blood T cell repertoires in COVID-19. On the study more broadly: From the United States, Italy and Spain came samples of acute and convalescent COVID-19.

This TCR derives from a woman under 30 who had recovered from COVID-19. The material sequenced was PBMCs or T cells enriched from blood (not recorded which).

CDR3 DNA sequence: TGTGCCAGCAGCCAAGAACTAGCGGGCACAGATACGCAGTATTTT. Translation: CASSQELAGTDTQYF. The V gene is TRBV4-2, the J gene TRBJ2-3, with 8 bases lining up with TRBD2. V shed 0 bases, J shed 1 base, and the junction held 0 bases outside the gene matches. The CDR3 length is 15 residues. Germline CDR1 and CDR2: LGHNA and YNFKEQ.